This record covers a single T cell receptor (beta chain). Original analysis: Estimation of nucleated cell counts relied on the amplification of reference gene primers. Profiled with immunoSEQ multiplex PCR; TCRdb holds only in-frame clones, not every one. The DNA was the basis for D and trimming; V, J and clone size are from that table. The data contain fewer than 450,000 clones, 87% of them singletons. This specimen belongs to a study of blood T cell repertoires in COVID-19. Across the whole study: Donors in the United States, Italy and Spain gave samples during acute or convalescent COVID-19. T cells, B-cell-depleted T cells, or PBMCs provided the cDNA or gDNA that served as material.

Trimming took 0 bases from V and 9 from J, leaving 18 bases between them. The CDR3 is 15 residues long. The germline gives CDR1 MGHRA, CDR2 YSYEKL. Sample: peripheral blood. The chain uses TRBV4-1 and TRBJ2-7; D ambiguous. The receptor was derived from a woman aged 50 to 60 with COVID-19, enrolled during active disease. The CDR3 loop reads CASSQDVVAYNGQYF. The CDR3 DNA sequence: TGCGCCAGCAGCCAAGATGTGGTAGCTTACAACGGGCAGTACTTC.